These 21 T cell receptor beta chains share one sample of origin, sequenced in a study of siplizumab effects on memory and regulatory T cells. Data came from immunoSEQ multiplex PCR; TCRdb stores just in-frame clones and leaves some out. Found here are about 110,000 clones, about 91% of them singletons; the top ten hold 0.75%. The source material was Tregs sorted from blood. These receptors were collected from a human donor in good health.

The chain recombines TRBV29-1 with TRBJ1-2, with TRBD1 matching over 9 bases. V was clipped by 6 bases and J by 5 bases; unmatched bases: 7. This CDR3 is built from 13 residues. Germline loops: CDR1 SQVTM, CDR2 ANQGSEA. This CDR3 is CSVSGTGRYGYTF. CDR3 DNA sequence: TGCAGCGTCTCCGGGACAGGGAGATATGGCTACACCTTC.

The chain recombines TRBV9 with TRBJ1-3, with TRBD1 matching 8 bases. Trimming at V came to 3 bases and at J to 0 bases, leaving 5 bases not matched to a gene. Germline loops: CDR1 SGDLS, CDR2 YYNGEE. There are 16 residues in the CDR3. CDR3 sequence: CASSARTGSSGNTIYF. In DNA form, the CDR3 reads TGTGCCAGCAGCGCCCGGACAGGGAGCTCTGGAAACACCATATATTTT. Based on the CDR3 plus reference TRBV9 and TRBJ1-3, the full variable domain is DSGVTQTPKHLITATGQRVTLRCSPRSGDLSVYWYQQSLDQGLQFLIQYYNGEERAKGNILERFSAQQFPDLHSELNLSSLELGDSALYFCASSARTGSSGNTIYFGEGSWLTVV.

This chain connects TRBV29-1 to TRBJ2-1; TRBD1 matches at 9 bases. The V segment lost 7 bases and the J segment 4 bases; nucleotides outside the gene matches: 5. CDR1 is SQVTM and CDR2 is ANQGSEA in the germline V gene. There are 13 residues in the CDR3. In nucleotides, the CDR3 is TGCAGCGCCGGACAGGGGAGGTACAATGAGCAGTTCTTC. Its translation: CSAGQGRYNEQFF.

This clone has just one count. The chain has TRBV4-1 and TRBJ1-1; no clear D gene. Looked up from germline, CDR1 is MGHRA and CDR2 is YSYEKL. V lost 1 base and J lost 1, with 13 bases in between. This CDR3 has 16 residues. DNA for the CDR3: TGCGCCAGCAGCCAAGCCCCCCCCCGCAGGAACACTGAAGCTTTCTTT. It is translated as CASSQAPPRRNTEAFF.

V gene TRBV2 combines with J gene TRBJ2-5, with TRBD2 matching 11 bases. The J call may be faulty, since TRBJ2-7 better matches the DNA end. Germline V lookup: CDR1 SNHLY, CDR2 FYNNEI. The CDR3 has 17 amino acids. CDR3 nucleotides: TGTGCCAGCAGGGCCCCTTTGACTAGCGGGGCCTCCTACGAGCAGTACTTC. Residues: CASRAPLTSGASYEQYF.

The gene calls are TRBV5-1 and TRBJ2-1, with D unclear. Trimming shortened V by 7 bases and J by 0 bases, and 14 bases separated the two germline ends. The length of the CDR3 is 15 residues. CDR1 is SGHRS and CDR2 is YFSETQ in the germline V gene. The CDR3 is CASRSTPDSYNEQFF. The CDR3 DNA sequence: TGCGCCAGCCGCTCTACCCCGGACTCCTACAATGAGCAGTTCTTC.

CDR3 protein: CASSPPGWGNSPLHF. CDR3 bases: TGTGCCAGCAGTCCCCCGGGGTGGGGTAATTCACCCCTCCACTTT. This rearrangement joins TRBV2 to TRBJ1-6; D is unclear. This CDR3 has 15 amino acids. Trimming took off 5 bases at V and 6 bases at J, with 14 bases between the two ends. Germline CDR1 is SNHLY and CDR2 is FYNNEI.

The chain employs TRBV29-1 and TRBJ2-7, with D perhaps TRBD1 (5 bases). V was cut by 4 bases and J by 4 bases, with 20 bases left in between. Germline lookup yields CDR1 SQVTM and CDR2 ANQGSEA. The CDR3 contains 15 residues. The CDR3, as DNA: TGCAGCGTTGCTCCCCTCAGGGTGATCGGATACGAGCAGTACTTC. Translation: CSVAPLRVIGYEQYF.

The rearrangement uses TRBV15 and TRBJ1-5, with TRBD1 identical over 7 bases. Germline trimming cut 0 bases from V and 5 bases from J; bases unmatched to any gene: 4. This CDR3 spans 15 amino acids. Germline CDR1 reads LNHNV; CDR2 reads YYDKDF (reference sequence). DNA for the CDR3: TGTGCCACCAGCAGAGATTGGGACAGCTATCAGCCCCAGCATTTT. Amino acid sequence: CATSRDWDSYQPQHF.

The J gene is TRBJ1-1, the V gene TRBV19, with D unclear. The CDR3 spans 13 residues. Germline V gene lookup returns CDR1 LNHDA and CDR2 SQIVND (reference sequence). V was shortened by 3 bases and J by 1 base, with 6 bases between the two germline ends. The CDR3 spells CASSIGENTEAFF. In nucleotides, the CDR3 is TGTGCCAGTAGTATCGGGGAGAACACTGAAGCTTTCTTT.

This chain links TRBV11-2 with TRBJ2-7, with TRBD2 matching over 9 bases. Germline V CDR1 and CDR2: SGHAT, FQNNGV. The length of the CDR3 is 15 residues. V was pared by 4 bases and J by 2 bases, with 6 bases of the junction left unmatched. CDR3 amino acids: CASSSETSGAYEQYF. CDR3 nucleotide sequence: TGTGCCAGCAGCTCCGAGACTAGCGGCGCCTACGAGCAGTACTTC.

This chain links TRBV5-1 with TRBJ2-1, with 9 positions matching TRBD2. From germline, CDR1 is SGHRS and CDR2 YFSETQ. The CDR3 extends over 17 amino acids. V was pared by 4 bases and J by 3 bases, with 11 bases of the junction left unmatched. The DNA for the CDR3 is TGCGCCAGCAGCCCCCGACGGGTAGCGGGAGACTACAATGAGCAGTTCTTC. Encoded protein: CASSPRRVAGDYNEQFF.

The rearrangement links TRBV14 to TRBJ2-1; D unclear. Germline assignment: CDR1 SGHDN and CDR2 FVKESK. The CDR3 runs to 13 residues. Deletions cut 0 bases from V and 9 bases from J, with 9 bases between. CDR3 DNA: TGTGCCAGCAGCCAAGATCTGGGTGGTGAGCAGTTCTTC. Translating gives CASSQDLGGEQFF.

V usage is TRBV19 and J usage is TRBJ2-2, with D possibly being TRBD1 (5 bases). The ends were cut back, 6 bases at V and 6 bases at J, with 14 bases in the middle. Germline V CDR1 and CDR2: LNHDA, SQIVND (reference sequence). CDR3 length equals 14 residues. Here the CDR3 reads CASSKDNIPGELFF. The CDR3 coding sequence is TGTGCCAGTAGCAAGGACAACATCCCCGGGGAGCTGTTTTTT.

The chain joins TRBV6-5 to TRBJ2-7; 7 bases align to TRBD2. Germline V gives CDR1 MNHEY, CDR2 SVGAGI. V dropped 0 bases and J dropped 4; count of bases not matched to a gene: 6. This CDR3 spans 15 amino acids. The CDR3: CASSYSRREMYEQYF. CDR3 bases: TGTGCCAGCAGTTACTCGAGGCGGGAGATGTACGAGCAGTACTTC.

This chain uses TRBV19 with TRBJ1-2; D remains ambiguous. Germline CDR1 reads LNHDA; CDR2 reads SQIVND (reference sequence). Trimming removed 5 bases from V and 2 bases from J, with 12 bases in between. The CDR3 sequence is 14 residues long. The CDR3 sequence: CASSPGSRNYGYTF. The CDR3 region has the DNA TGTGCCAGTAGTCCCGGGAGTAGAAACTATGGCTACACCTTC.

The CDR3 sequence is CASSPLINYGYTF. The CDR3 DNA sequence: TGCGCCAGCAGCCCGTTAATAAACTATGGCTACACCTTC. The chain uses TRBV5-1 and TRBJ1-2; D is uncertain. V was trimmed by 4 bases and J by 2 bases, leaving 9 bases between them. Germline values: CDR1 SGHRS, CDR2 YFSETQ. CDR3 length: 13 amino acids.

This clone appeared a single time. The J gene is TRBJ1-1, the V gene TRBV6-1; the D gene is possibly TRBD1 (5 bases). V dropped 3 bases and J dropped 3 bases, with 11 bases sitting between them. This CDR3 region has 14 residues. Germline V CDR1 and CDR2: MNHNS, SASEGT. The CDR3 is CASSDQGSYTEAFF. The CDR3 coding sequence is TGTGCCAGCAGTGACCAGGGCTCGTACACTGAAGCTTTCTTT.

J is TRBJ1-3 and V is TRBV6-4; D is unresolved. The CDR3 loop spans 17 amino acids. The germline CDR1 and CDR2 sequences are MRHNA and SNTAGT. With 0 bases removed from V and 0 bases from J, the gap between germline ends came to 12 bases. CDR3 protein: CASSDSRRPSSGNTIYF. CDR3 bases: TGTGCCAGCAGTGACTCTAGGAGGCCTTCCTCTGGAAACACCATATATTTT.

This CDR3 is CASSSQFTGVIGYTF. Written as DNA, the CDR3 is TGTGCCAGCAGTAGTCAATTTACAGGGGTTATTGGCTACACCTTC. The chain links TRBV6-6 to TRBJ1-2; 7 bases match TRBD1. V gave up 5 bases and J gave up 7 bases; unmatched junction bases: 13. This CDR3 spans 15 amino acids. The germline CDR1 and CDR2 sequences are MNHNY and SVGAGI (reference sequence).

The chain recombines TRBV5-6 with TRBJ2-7, with 7 positions matching TRBD1. This CDR3 is 13 amino acids long. V shed 3 bases and J 3 bases; nucleotides not matched to a gene: 3. Per the germline V gene, CDR1 is SGHDT and CDR2 is YYEEEE. This chain's CDR3 is CASSSDRIYEQYF. The CDR3 nucleotides read TGTGCCAGCAGCTCGGACAGGATCTACGAGCAGTACTTC. The full variable domain, completed using reference TRBV5-6 and TRBJ2-7, is DAGVTQSPTHLIKTRGQQVTLRCSPKSGHDTVSWYQQALGQGPQFIFQYYEEEERQRGNFPDRFSGHQFPNYSSELNVNALLLGDSALYLCASSSDRIYEQYFGPGTRLTVT.